This TCR beta chain appears in the sequencing data of a study of T cell responses to AZD1222 COVID-19 vaccine. CDR3 length equals 16 residues. The V gene lost 4 bases and the J gene lost 0 bases, with 13 bases spanning the gap. The germline V gene has CDR1 SGHTA and CDR2 FQGNSA. Whole-study results and caveats: Regions left unmutated in variants are reportedly the target of nearly half of spike-specific TCRs. Donors in the cohort were predominantly white British and more often female, and clonal diversity was possibly underestimated.

Method: immunoSEQ multiplex PCR; TCRdb's copy keeps in-frame clones and lacks some. This sample yields about 97,000 clones, of which roughly 91% are seen a single time; 7.5% belongs to the top ten. Only one count was recorded for this clone. The antigen remains unidentified. Source: peripheral blood, taken on day 0 of AZD1222 vaccination. The gene calls are TRBV7-2 and TRBJ2-1; tentatively, D is TRBD2 (5 bases). The receptor comes from an adult in good health. Here the CDR3 reads CASSSRVGDSYNEQFF. CDR3 coding DNA: TGTGCCAGCAGCTCCCGTGTCGGGGACTCCTACAATGAGCAGTTCTTC. Using reference TRBV7-2 and TRBJ2-1 for the parts outside the CDR3, the full variable domain is GAGVSQSPSNKVTEKGKDVELRCDPISGHTALYWYRQSLGQGLEFLIYFQGNSAPDKSGLPSDRFSAERTGGSVSTLTIQRTQQEDSAVYLCASSSRVGDSYNEQFFGPGTRLTVL.